Here is one TCR beta chain with its context. The antigen remains unidentified. This PCR relied on a set of 60 Vbeta primers and 13 Jbeta primers. TCRdb keeps only in-frame clones here, not all; method: immunoSEQ multiplex PCR. Among fewer than 150,000 clones, about 78% were seen once, and the ten largest hold nearly 8.5%. V dropped 6 bases and J dropped 7 bases, with 15 bases sitting between them. The V gene's germline CDR1 is SQVTM and CDR2 ANQGSEA. The length of the CDR3 is 13 residues. The sample is drawn from a study of cytomegalovirus exposure and HLA in healthy donors. Study conclusions and caveats: Per a prior analysis, the majority of TCR beta V segments were productive roughly 87% or roughly 30% of the time.

The chain recombines TRBV29-1 with TRBJ2-2; D is perhaps TRBD1 (6 bases). The material sequenced was PBMCs. The TCR comes from a woman aged 40-49 years in good health and CMV-seropositive. CDR3 sequence reads: CSVQNRAGGELFF. The CDR3 coding sequence is TGCAGCGTACAAAACAGGGCTGGCGGGGAGCTGTTTTTT.